This T cell receptor beta chain came from a study of shared clonotypes between healthy human individuals. Study details: The donors, a couple of women and a few men, were aged 18 to 49.

TCRdb's table, derived via immunoSEQ multiplex PCR, lists solely in-frame clones and lacks some. Among a few million clones listed, about 94% were seen once. CD45RO-negative, CCR7-selected cells formed the naive CD8 fraction, which excluded terminally differentiated effector memory CD45RA+ cells. J lost 4 bases, V lost 6 bases, and 8 bases had no gene match. The CDR3 covers 14 residues. CDR1 and CDR2 (germline): MNHEY, SVGAGI. This receptor was obtained from a young man in good health. Some clones in this sample may be carry-over from other donors' samples. The specimen sequenced was naive CD8+ T cells from PBMCs. This chain uses TRBV6-5 with TRBJ1-2; TRBD1 matches at 7 bases. CDR3 sequence: CASRPRQGSYGYTF. The CDR3 DNA reads as TGTGCCAGCAGGCCCAGACAGGGATCCTATGGCTACACCTTC.